These 27 T cell receptor beta chains share one sample of origin, sequenced in a study of cytomegalovirus exposure and HLA in healthy donors. Sequencing was performed with immunoSEQ multiplex PCR; in TCRdb, only in-frame clones are kept and a portion is missing. This table holds 55,000 to 80,000 clones, approximately 95% found once. Sequences were obtained from PBMCs. The receptor source for this set is a woman aged 18 to 35 in good health and CMV-seropositive.

The rearrangement joins TRBV20-1 to TRBJ1-1; 7 bases are a match to TRBD1. The J segment lost 11 bases and the V segment lost 2 bases, leaving 5 bases of the junction unmatched. The CDR3 has 11 amino acids. The germline V gene has CDR1 DFQATT and CDR2 SNEGSKA (reference sequence). CDR3 nucleotides: TGCAGTGCTAGAAGAACAGGGGTCGCTTTCTTT. Translated, it gives CSARRTGVAFF.

The chain joins TRBV6-5 to TRBJ2-3; D perhaps matches TRBD1 (6 bases). There are 13 residues in the CDR3. CDR1 and CDR2 (germline): MNHEY, SVGAGI. Trimming removed 7 bases at V and 1 base at J, with 9 bases between. CDR3 in amino acids: CASTSGGTDTQYF. Here the CDR3 DNA reads TGTGCCAGCACTTCAGGGGGCACAGATACGCAGTATTTT.

The gene calls are TRBV18 and TRBJ2-2; perhaps TRBD1 as D (5 bases). V lost 2 bases and J 3 bases, leaving 10 bases between the germline ends. This CDR3 has 15 amino acids. Germline values: CDR1 KGHSH, CDR2 LQKENI. CDR3 sequence (DNA): TGTGCCAGCTCACCAAGGCAGGGCGACACCGGGGAGCTGTTTTTT. It yields the protein CASSPRQGDTGELFF.

CDR3 loop: CSASIGNTIYF. For the CDR3, the DNA is TGCAGTGCTTCCATTGGAAACACCATATATTTT. This chain joins TRBV20-1 and TRBJ1-3, with D uncertain. Germline values: CDR1 DFQATT, CDR2 SNEGSKA (reference sequence). V was pared by 5 bases and J by 3 bases, with 5 bases between. The CDR3 consists of 11 residues.

The chain has TRBV10-3 and TRBJ1-1; the match to TRBD1 covers 7 bases. After removal of 2 bases from V and 7 bases from J, the junction contained 7 bases not matched to a gene. CDR1 and CDR2 (germline): ENHRY, SYGVKD. This CDR3 has 14 residues. CDR3 loop: CAISEVPGGGEAFF. CDR3 DNA: TGTGCCATCAGTGAGGTGCCAGGGGGTGGTGAAGCTTTCTTT.

This chain connects TRBV5-1 to TRBJ2-2; the D gene is possibly TRBD2 (6 bases). The germline V and J ends were trimmed by 4 bases and 4 bases, with 11 bases remaining between them. The CDR3 is made up of 14 amino acids. Germline CDR1 is SGHRS and CDR2 is YFSETQ. The CDR3, as DNA: TGCGCCAGCAGCCCGGTGGGGGGCACCGGGGAGCTGTTTTTT. Residues: CASSPVGGTGELFF.

This rearrangement joins TRBV28 to TRBJ2-7; maybe TRBD1 (6 bases). V lost 5 bases and J 6 bases, leaving 17 bases between the germline ends. CDR1 and CDR2 from the germline V gene are MDHEN and SYDVKM. This CDR3 contains 14 residues. CDR3 DNA sequence: TGTGCCAGCAGTCTTGACAGGTATGGAGGCGAGCAGTACTTC. It translates to CASSLDRYGGEQYF.

This rearrangement joins TRBV10-3 to TRBJ2-7; tentatively, D is TRBD2 (6 bases). The CDR3 runs 13 residues. Trimming removed 2 bases from V and 3 bases from J, with 8 bases in between. Germline V gene data show CDR1 as ENHRY and CDR2 as SYGVKD. In DNA form, the CDR3 reads TGTGCCATCAGTGAGCGGGAGCTCTACGAGCAGTACTTC. It codes for CAISERELYEQYF.

The genes are TRBV19 and TRBJ2-2; 7 positions agree with TRBD2. V dropped 3 bases and J dropped 4; count of bases not matched to a gene: 17. The CDR3 has 19 amino acids. The germline gives CDR1 LNHDA, CDR2 SQIVND (reference sequence). The CDR3 protein is CASSIGPSRELTGTGELFF. CDR3 coding DNA: TGTGCCAGTAGTATCGGCCCGTCGCGGGAGCTTACAGGCACCGGGGAGCTGTTTTTT.

The chain is built from TRBV4-2 and TRBJ1-1; D remains ambiguous. V was trimmed by 0 bases and J by 8 bases, leaving 13 bases between them. CDR3 length equals 14 residues. CDR1 LGHNA and CDR2 YNFKEQ come from the germline V gene. In DNA form, the CDR3 reads TGTGCCAGCAGCCAAGATCCCGGTCACAGAGAAGCTTTCTTT. It encodes CASSQDPGHREAFF.

The V and J genes are TRBV18 and TRBJ2-7; D is possibly TRBD1 (5 bases). V was cut by 4 bases and J by 2 bases, with 15 bases left in between. The CDR3 is 15 amino acids. From germline, CDR1 is KGHSH and CDR2 LQKENI. This CDR3 reads CASSLSRQGTYEQYF. The DNA of the CDR3 is TGTGCCAGCTCACTATCAAGGCAGGGAACCTACGAGCAGTACTTC.

This rearrangement joins TRBV28 to TRBJ2-7, with 13 bases aligning to TRBD2. Germline loops: CDR1 MDHEN, CDR2 SYDVKM. The length of the CDR3 is 13 residues. After removal of 5 bases from V and 5 bases from J, the junction contained 0 bases not matched to a gene. The CDR3 region is CASSTSGRDEQYF. CDR3 bases: TGTGCCAGCAGTACTAGCGGGAGGGACGAGCAGTACTTC.

The genes are TRBV19 and TRBJ1-5; unclear D gene. Germline V CDR1 and CDR2: LNHDA, SQIVND (reference sequence). V lost 3 bases to trimming and J lost 2 bases, with 14 bases between them. This CDR3 is built from 16 residues. The CDR3 nucleotides read TGTGCCAGTAGTATTCTCCACCTAGGAGGCAATCAGCCCCAGCATTTT. This sequence encodes CASSILHLGGNQPQHF.

The chain carries TRBV10-3 and TRBJ1-1; no reliable D call. V lost 2 bases, J lost 1 base, and 8 bases lay in between. CDR1 and CDR2 from the germline V gene are ENHRY and SYGVKD. The CDR3 extends over 14 amino acids. CDR3 in DNA: TGTGCCATCAGTGAGATCTTCTCGAACACTGAAGCTTTCTTT. Its protein is CAISEIFSNTEAFF.

This chain joins TRBV4-1 and TRBJ2-1, with TRBD2 identical over 9 bases. Per the germline V gene, CDR1 is MGHRA and CDR2 is YSYEKL. CDR3 length: 18 amino acids. V trimming: 0 bases; J trimming: 0 bases; junction bases outside the gene matches: 6. The chain's CDR3 is CASSQDVEREDSYNEQFF. In nucleotides, the CDR3 is TGCGCCAGCAGCCAAGATGTCGAGCGGGAGGACTCCTACAATGAGCAGTTCTTC.

The gene calls are TRBV15 and TRBJ2-1, with D perhaps matching TRBD1 (5 bases). V was trimmed by 2 bases and J by 3 bases, leaving 8 bases between them. The V gene's germline CDR1 is LNHNV and CDR2 YYDKDF (reference sequence). This CDR3 has 14 amino acids. The CDR3 nucleotides read TGTGCCACCAGCAGACAGGGTAGCTACAATGAGCAGTTCTTC. Its translation is CATSRQGSYNEQFF.

The chain combines TRBV19 with TRBJ2-7; TRBD2 matches at 15 bases. Unmatched junction bases numbered 4, after V lost 7 bases and J lost 6 bases. The CDR3 extends over 14 amino acids. CDR1 and CDR2 from the germline V gene are LNHDA and SQIVND (reference sequence). The CDR3 reads CASTTGLAGGEQYF. The CDR3 nucleotides are TGTGCCAGTACCACGGGACTAGCGGGGGGCGAGCAGTACTTC.

The gene calls are TRBV4-3 and TRBJ1-1; D is ambiguous. The CDR3 covers 15 residues. V lost 1 base to trimming and J lost 4 bases, with 13 bases between them. Germline lookup yields CDR1 LGHNA and CDR2 YSLEER. The CDR3 loop reads CASSQAEGRGTEAFF. The CDR3 DNA reads TGCGCCAGCAGCCAAGCGGAAGGGAGAGGCACTGAAGCTTTCTTT.

The chain joins TRBV30 to TRBJ1-2; a possible D gene is TRBD1 (5 bases). Germline V gene sequence: CDR1 GTSNPN, CDR2 SVGIG (reference sequence). This CDR3 is 15 amino acids long. The ends were cut back, 4 bases at V and 4 bases at J, with 19 bases in the middle. The CDR3 bases are TGTGCCTGGACGCGCCCCGGCAGGGATACCTATGGCTACACCTTC. Protein: CAWTRPGRDTYGYTF.

This chain connects TRBV11-2 to TRBJ1-1; 7 nucleotides agree with TRBD1. The CDR3 length is 17 residues. Germline CDR1 is SGHAT and CDR2 is FQNNGV. V lost 3 bases to trimming and J lost 0 bases; unmatched junction nucleotides: 10. CDR3 coding DNA: TGTGCCAGCAGCTTCGTAGCCTGGACAGGTATGAACACTGAAGCTTTCTTT. This translates into CASSFVAWTGMNTEAFF.

The chain carries TRBV27 and TRBJ2-3; the match to TRBD2 covers 7 bases. This CDR3 region has 16 residues. The ends lost 6 bases at V and 0 bases at J; junction bases unmatched: 9. The germline V gene has CDR1 MNHEY and CDR2 SMNVEV (reference sequence). The CDR3 DNA follows: TGTGCCAGCAGCTCCCCTAGCGGCTATAGCACAGATACGCAGTATTTT. This translates into CASSSPSGYSTDTQYF.

The rearrangement uses TRBV6-1 and TRBJ1-1; 8 bases are a match to TRBD1. Trimming removed 2 bases from V and 1 base from J; junction bases left unmatched: 3. The CDR3 length is 15 residues. Germline V gene sequence: CDR1 MNHNS, CDR2 SASEGT. The CDR3 region is CASSEPGQGNTEAFF. CDR3 sequence (DNA): TGTGCCAGCAGTGAACCTGGACAGGGGAACACTGAAGCTTTCTTT.

Comments on this clone: An end of the junction differs from the germline gene, which may be a read error. V gene TRBV2 combines with J gene TRBJ2-1; unclear D gene. In germline, CDR1 is SNHLY, CDR2 FYNNEI. This CDR3 region has 12 residues. Written as DNA, the CDR3 is TGTGCCAGCGTCCCCAATCGTCAGGTCCCAATCTTC. This gives the protein CASVPNRQVPIF.

V and J are TRBV7-8 and TRBJ1-1; D is possibly TRBD1 (6 bases). The CDR3 extends over 14 amino acids. V shed 1 base and J shed 11 bases, with 17 bases lying between them. Germline V gives CDR1 SGHVS, CDR2 FQNEAQ. The CDR3 DNA reads TGTGCCAGCAGCTTAGGGGTTCAGGGGCGGGTGGCTTTCTTT. Protein product: CASSLGVQGRVAFF.

The chain links TRBV7-9 to TRBJ1-2; D is possibly TRBD1 (6 bases). Trimming took off 2 bases at V and 1 base at J, with 8 bases between the two ends. This CDR3 spans 14 amino acids. The germline CDR1 and CDR2 sequences are SEHNR and FQNEAQ (reference sequence). The CDR3 DNA sequence: TGTGCCAGCAGCTTATGGGACAATAACTATGGCTACACCTTC. Its translation: CASSLWDNNYGYTF. Drawing the rest from reference TRBV7-9 and TRBJ1-2, the complete variable domain is DTGVSQNPRHKITKRGQNVTFRCDPISEHNRLYWYRQTLGQGPEFLTYFQNEAQLEKSRLLSDRFSAERPKGSFSTLEIQRTEQGDSAMYLCASSLWDNNYGYTFGSGTRLTVV.

This chain links TRBV2 with TRBJ2-7, with D unresolved. V dropped 2 bases and J dropped 2 bases, with 7 bases sitting between them. The CDR3 totals 13 residues. Germline V gives CDR1 SNHLY, CDR2 FYNNEI. Here the CDR3 DNA reads TGTGCCAGCAGTGAATTTTTAACCTACGAGCAGTACTTC. It translates to CASSEFLTYEQYF.

The V call is TRBV9, the J call TRBJ2-7; the match to TRBD2 covers 8 bases. Germline V gives CDR1 SGDLS, CDR2 YYNGEE. CDR3 length: 13 amino acids. V shed 4 bases, J shed 1 base, and the junction held 1 base outside the gene matches. The CDR3 spells CASSSSGSYEQYF. The DNA for the CDR3 is TGTGCCAGCAGCTCTAGCGGGTCCTACGAGCAGTACTTC.